Listed here are 6 T cell receptor beta chains from one sample, sequenced in a study of T cells after yellow fever vaccination. Via MiXCR, TCRdb re-called the 5' RACE reads, giving one row per CDR3 protein. The sample contains about 310,000 distinct CDR3 sequences, approximately 3.9% of which appear only once. The starting material was PBMCs, obtained on the day of the yellow fever booster vaccination. These TCRs come from a man younger than 35 who received the YFV17D yellow fever vaccine.

This clonotype was counted at least ten times. V gene TRBV7-8 combines with J gene TRBJ2-5; 8 bases are a match to TRBD2. Germline assignment: CDR1 SGHVS and CDR2 FQNEAQ. The CDR3 covers 15 residues. Trimming at V came to 5 bases and at J to 5 bases, leaving 10 bases not matched to a gene. CDR3 nucleotide sequence: TGTGCCAGCAGCCCCCTGACTAGCGCTCGGGAGACCCAGTACTTC. Protein product: CASSPLTSARETQYF. The variable domain in full, completed from reference TRBV7-8 and TRBJ2-5, reads GAGVSQSPRYKVAKRGQDVALRCDPISGHVSLFWYQQALGQGPEFLTYFQNEAQLDKSGLPSDRFFAERPEGSVSTLKIQRTQQEDSAVYLCASSPLTSARETQYFGPGTRLLVL.

In its sample, this clonotype was seen many times. The genes are TRBV7-2 and TRBJ1-1; D is perhaps TRBD1 (5 bases). Trimming pared 8 bases from V and 4 bases from J, leaving 14 bases between. Germline V gene sequence: CDR1 SGHTA, CDR2 FQGNSA. This CDR3 is built from 13 residues. The DNA for the CDR3 is TGTGCCAGCGGGGGTATCCGGGGCACTGAAGCTTTCTTT. This translates into CASGGIRGTEAFF.

This clonotype appeared a few times. The chain uses TRBV5-6 and TRBJ1-4; D gene uncertain. The CDR3 totals 14 residues. V lost 1 base and J lost 8, with 12 bases in between. From germline, CDR1 is SGHDT and CDR2 YYEEEE. CDR3 in amino acids: CASSLIAIDEKLFF. The CDR3 bases are TGTGCCAGCAGCTTGATTGCGATTGACGAAAAACTGTTTTTT. The variable domain in full, with the rest retrieved from reference TRBV5-6 and TRBJ1-4, is DAGVTQSPTHLIKTRGQQVTLRCSPKSGHDTVSWYQQALGQGPQFIFQYYEEEERQRGNFPDRFSGHQFPNYSSELNVNALLLGDSALYLCASSLIAIDEKLFFGSGTQLSVL.

The table lists this clonotype with many counts. The chain recombines TRBV7-9 with TRBJ2-1, with D hard to call. Germline values: CDR1 SEHNR, CDR2 FQNEAQ (reference sequence). The CDR3 sequence is 16 residues long. V lost 1 base and J lost 7, with 17 bases in between. Written as DNA, the CDR3 is TGTGCCAGCAGCTTAGAGTTTCGAGATGGGCTTAATGAGCAGTTCTTC. Translated, it gives CASSLEFRDGLNEQFF.

Many counts were recorded for this clonotype. The chain couples TRBV3-1 to TRBJ2-6; D is undetermined. Trimming pared 1 base from V and 2 bases from J, leaving 0 bases between. Germline V gene lookup returns CDR1 LGHDT and CDR2 YNNKEL (reference sequence). This CDR3 has 13 residues. The CDR3 coding sequence is TGTGCCAGCAGCCAAGCTGGGGCCAACGTCCTGACTTTC. Its protein product is CASSQAGANVLTF. Filled out from reference TRBV3-1 and TRBJ2-6, the complete variable domain reads DTAVSQTPKYLVTQMGNDKSIKCEQNLGHDTMYWYKQDSKKFLKIMFSYNNKELIINETVPNRFSPKSPDKAHLNLHINSLELGDSAVYFCASSQAGANVLTFGAGSRLTVL.

There are many counts of this clonotype. J is TRBJ1-4 and V is TRBV12-5; 7 bases align to TRBD1. This CDR3 spans 13 amino acids. The ends lost 8 bases at V and 6 bases at J; junction bases unmatched: 6. CDR1 is LGHNT and CDR2 is FRNRAP in the germline V gene. CDR3 in DNA: TGTGCTAGTACTCGACAGGGCCATGAAAAACTGTTTTTT. Translation gives CASTRQGHEKLFF.